The source of this T cell receptor (beta chain) is a study of cytomegalovirus exposure and HLA in healthy donors. The PCR had 60 Vbeta and 13 Jbeta primers. The assay was immunoSEQ multiplex PCR, and TCRdb's table has in-frame clones only and misses some. The sample carries about 130,000 clones, around 80% recorded once. The sequenced sample consisted of PBMCs. This clonotype originated in a man aged 18 to 29 in good health and CMV-seronegative.

In DNA form, the CDR3 reads TGCGCCAGCAGCCAAGGAGTAGCAGTAAGCTCCTACGAGCAGTACTTC. This translates into CASSQGVAVSSYEQYF. The V and J genes are TRBV4-3 and TRBJ2-5; D call uncertain. Near its end, the DNA agrees better with TRBJ2-7, so the J call may be wrong. The V gene's germline CDR1 is LGHNA and CDR2 YSLEER. This CDR3 region has 16 residues.